The clone carrying this T cell receptor beta chain was detected once. The data stem from a study of blood T cell repertoires in COVID-19. The CDR3 is 14 amino acids. The V segment lost 4 bases and the J segment 3 bases; nucleotides outside the gene matches: 6. Germline CDR1 SGHRS, CDR2 YFSETQ. Libraries were prepared by immunoSEQ multiplex PCR; TCRdb keeps only in-frame clonotypes and omits some of them. This table holds about 190,000 clones, 60% to 80% found once. The V gene is TRBV5-1, the J gene TRBJ1-1, with TRBD1 matching over 7 bases. This clonotype was sampled from a woman between 65 and 79 years old with acute or convalescent COVID-19. Sequences were obtained from peripheral blood. Written as DNA, the CDR3 is TGCGCCAGCAGCCGACAGGGCGGGGACACTGAAGCTTTCTTT. Its protein product is CASSRQGGDTEAFF.